The 2 T cell receptor beta chains given below trace back to one sample, sequenced in a study of OX40 agonist ivuxolimab in advanced cancers. Only in-frame clones appear in the TCRdb table, and some are missing; sequencing was by immunoSEQ multiplex PCR. The data contain approximately 77,000 clones, roughly 87% of them singletons. Sequenced here: CD4+ or CD8+ T cells sorted from blood, sampled in a trial of the OX40 agonist ivuxolimab. These receptors were taken from an adult with an advanced solid tumor such as melanoma, head and neck, liver or kidney cancer.

The J gene is TRBJ1-2, the V gene TRBV6-1, with TRBD1 matching 8 bases. In germline, CDR1 is MNHNS, CDR2 SASEGT. The CDR3 covers 15 residues. V shed 7 bases, J shed 8 bases, and the junction held 15 bases outside the gene matches. The CDR3 region is CASNPNQGAFGGYTF. The CDR3 DNA follows: TGTGCCAGCAACCCTAACCAGGGGGCGTTCGGGGGCTACACCTTC.

CDR3 nucleotide sequence: TGTGCCAGCAGTTACGGTGGTTTGAACACTGAAGCTTTCTTT. Translation gives CASSYGGLNTEAFF. This sequence joins TRBV6-5 and TRBJ1-1, with D hard to call. The CDR3 extends over 14 amino acids. V was shortened by 2 bases and J by 0 bases, with 7 bases between the two germline ends. Germline V gene data show CDR1 as MNHEY and CDR2 as SVGAGI.